The 21 T cell receptor beta chains reported below all come from one sample, sequenced in a study of technical replicates of blood from a handful of donors (TCRdb year 2017). Library creation used the immunoSEQ multiplex PCR assay. TCRdb holds this immuneACCESS table with in-frame rearrangements only. Some clones are missing; in checked studies, unresolved V genes explain under half, and the rest has no known cause. This sample has about 50,000 clones in its table, and about 96% of those were observed once. The ten most abundant clones make up 0.39% of the sample. The source material was T cells isolated from PBMCs. These receptor sequences come from a human donor in good health.

The V call is TRBV6-1, the J call TRBJ2-7; 7 bases line up with TRBD1. CDR3 size: 14 residues. Trimming at V came to 5 bases and at J to 1 base, leaving 5 bases not matched to a gene. The V gene's germline CDR1 is MNHNS and CDR2 SASEGT. Written as DNA, the CDR3 is TGTGCCAGCAGTACAGGGGTGATGTCCTACGAGCAGTACTTC. This codes for CASSTGVMSYEQYF.

The rearrangement uses TRBV27 and TRBJ2-1, with TRBD2 identical over 11 bases. Germline CDR1 reads MNHEY; CDR2 reads SMNVEV (reference sequence). This CDR3 has 14 residues. V shed 2 bases, J shed 10 bases, and the junction held 4 bases outside the gene matches. CDR3 amino acids: CASSLRLAGGEQFF. The CDR3 DNA reads as TGTGCCAGCAGTTTAAGGCTAGCGGGAGGAGAGCAGTTCTTC.

The rearrangement links TRBV5-4 to TRBJ2-3; weak D call: TRBD2 (5 bases). V was pared by 0 bases and J by 4 bases, with 12 bases between. The germline V gene encodes CDR1 SGHNT and CDR2 YYREEE (reference sequence). This CDR3 comprises 15 residues. This CDR3 is CASSLAGSLADTQYF. The DNA for the CDR3 is TGTGCCAGCAGCTTGGCGGGAAGTTTAGCAGATACGCAGTATTTT.

V usage is TRBV11-2 and J usage is TRBJ1-1; 10 bases are shared with TRBD1. CDR1 and CDR2 (germline): SGHAT, FQNNGV. V was pared by 4 bases and J by 0 bases, with 5 bases of the junction left unmatched. The CDR3 spans 16 residues. In DNA, the CDR3 is TGTGCCAGCAGCTGGGACAGGGGCACTATGAACACTGAAGCTTTCTTT. Amino acids: CASSWDRGTMNTEAFF.

The CDR3 protein is CASKVILNEKLFF. CDR3 sequence (DNA): TGTGCCAGTAAAGTGATACTAAATGAAAAACTGTTTTTT. V gene TRBV19 combines with J gene TRBJ1-4; D is unclear. Trimming shortened V by 7 bases and J by 5 bases, and 11 bases separated the two germline ends. The CDR3 length is 13 residues. Germline-derived CDR1 and CDR2 are LNHDA and SQIVND (reference sequence).

This sequence joins TRBV7-3 and TRBJ2-7, with a weak D call TRBD1 (6 bases). Per the germline V gene, CDR1 is SGHTA and CDR2 is FQGTGA. V was clipped by 5 bases and J by 4 bases, with 15 bases between them. The CDR3 runs 14 residues. CDR3 DNA: TGTGCCAGCAGCCCACAGGGAAACATGTACGAGCAGTACTTC. Translated: CASSPQGNMYEQYF.

This chain joins TRBV6-1 and TRBJ1-1, with D maybe TRBD1 (5 bases). The CDR3 loop spans 16 amino acids. Germline-derived CDR1 and CDR2 are MNHNS and SASEGT. V was pared by 2 bases and J by 0 bases, with 13 bases between. The CDR3 here is CASSELSGYMNTEAFF. CDR3 bases: TGTGCCAGCAGTGAATTGTCAGGGTACATGAACACTGAAGCTTTCTTT.

This CDR3 reads CASSYRLARDNEQFF. For the CDR3, the DNA is TGTGCCAGCAGTTATCGGCTAGCTAGGGACAATGAGCAGTTCTTC. V gene TRBV27 combines with J gene TRBJ2-1; D possibly corresponds to TRBD2 (5 bases). Germline assignment: CDR1 MNHEY and CDR2 SMNVEV (reference sequence). This CDR3 spans 15 amino acids. V lost 4 bases and J 5 bases, leaving 15 bases between the germline ends.

The CDR3 loop reads CASGQGAGNTIYF. CDR3 in DNA: TGTGCCAGCGGACAGGGGGCTGGAAACACCATATATTTT. V and J are TRBV6-5 and TRBJ1-3; 10 bases match TRBD1. Germline CDR1 is MNHEY and CDR2 is SVGAGI. The trim removed 8 bases at V and 2 bases at J, leaving 0 bases unmatched. The CDR3 loop spans 13 amino acids.

This rearrangement joins TRBV6-5 to TRBJ1-1; the D gene is possibly TRBD1 (6 bases). Germline V gene lookup returns CDR1 MNHEY and CDR2 SVGAGI. The CDR3 totals 14 residues. Trimming stripped 9 bases from V and 2 bases from J, with 16 bases between. For the CDR3, the DNA is TGTGCCAGTCCACAGGGTATCTCTAACACTGAAGCTTTCTTT. Translation: CASPQGISNTEAFF.

J is TRBJ1-2 and V is TRBV30; 9 nucleotides match TRBD1. Per the germline V gene, CDR1 is GTSNPN and CDR2 is SVGIG (reference sequence). The CDR3 has 14 residues. With 2 bases clipped from V and 5 bases from J, the junction kept 6 bases outside the gene matches. CDR3 in amino acids: CAWSIDRGRYGYTF. The CDR3 nucleotides read TGTGCCTGGAGTATAGACAGGGGGAGGTATGGCTACACCTTC.

V is TRBV5-1 and J is TRBJ1-1, with D possibly matching TRBD1 (5 bases). The ends were cut back, 4 bases at V and 7 bases at J, with 14 bases in the middle. The germline gives CDR1 SGHRS, CDR2 YFSETQ. The CDR3 consists of 13 residues. In DNA, the CDR3 is TGCGCCAGCAGCGGGCCAGGGCGGGATGAAGCTTTCTTT. It yields the protein CASSGPGRDEAFF.

In the case of this clone: One end of the junction is discordant with germline, which a read error may explain. In nucleotides, the CDR3 is TGTGCCATCTGTGACAGGATTCAAGAGACCCAGTACTTC. Its translation: CAICDRIQETQYF. The genes are TRBV10-3 and TRBJ2-5; perhaps TRBD1 as D (6 bases). Germline lookup yields CDR1 ENHRY and CDR2 SYGVKD. This CDR3 is built from 13 residues.

This chain connects TRBV5-1 to TRBJ1-1; D is perhaps TRBD1 (6 bases). This CDR3 is built from 13 residues. Germline V gene data show CDR1 as SGHRS and CDR2 as YFSETQ. V was trimmed by 6 bases and J by 4 bases, leaving 13 bases between them. Written as DNA, the CDR3 is TGCGCCAGCACCGACCAGGGGAGCACTGAAGCTTTCTTT. It codes for CASTDQGSTEAFF.

This clone was recorded once. This chain joins TRBV15 and TRBJ1-1; D is perhaps TRBD1 (5 bases). V was clipped by 1 base and J by 0 bases, with 6 bases between them. Germline CDR1 reads LNHNV; CDR2 reads YYDKDF (reference sequence). The CDR3 has 14 amino acids. The CDR3 region is CATSRGQLNTEAFF. Written as DNA, the CDR3 is TGTGCCACCAGCAGAGGACAGCTGAACACTGAAGCTTTCTTT.

The chain joins TRBV18 to TRBJ1-3; a possible D gene is TRBD1 (6 bases). The V gene's germline CDR1 is KGHSH and CDR2 LQKENI. CDR3 size: 15 residues. V gave up 0 bases and J gave up 5 bases, with 11 bases separating them. The CDR3 spells CASSPPRQGRNTIYF. The DNA of the CDR3 is TGTGCCAGCTCACCACCGAGGCAGGGGAGAAACACCATATATTTT. The complete variable domain, with remaining parts taken from reference TRBV18 and TRBJ1-3, reads NAGVMQNPRHLVRRRGQEARLRCSPMKGHSHVYWYRQLPEEGLKFMVYLQKENIIDESGMPKERFSAEFPKEGPSILRIQQVVRGDSAAYFCASSPPRQGRNTIYFGEGSWLTVV.

The chain recombines TRBV29-1 with TRBJ2-5; 7 bases map to TRBD1. This CDR3 comprises 13 residues. Germline loops: CDR1 SQVTM, CDR2 ANQGSEA. V lost 7 bases to trimming and J lost 5 bases; unmatched junction nucleotides: 10. The chain's CDR3 is CSARQGTRETQYF. CDR3 DNA sequence: TGCAGCGCACGACAGGGCACGAGGGAGACCCAGTACTTC.

The chain links TRBV27 to TRBJ2-3; D remains unclear. The CDR3 sequence is 12 residues long. The germline V gene has CDR1 MNHEY and CDR2 SMNVEV (reference sequence). V was trimmed by 7 bases and J by 1 base, leaving 6 bases between them. The CDR3 protein is CASKEGTDTQYF. CDR3 DNA: TGTGCCAGCAAAGAGGGCACAGATACGCAGTATTTT.

The rearrangement joins TRBV4-1 to TRBJ2-1, with D perhaps matching TRBD2 (5 bases). CDR3 length equals 15 residues. Germline V gene lookup returns CDR1 MGHRA and CDR2 YSYEKL. Trimming shortened V by 1 base and J by 7 bases, and 14 bases separated the two germline ends. CDR3 amino acids: CASSQVELAGNEQFF. As DNA, the CDR3 is TGCGCCAGCAGCCAAGTGGAGCTAGCTGGTAATGAGCAGTTCTTC.

The chain recombines TRBV9 with TRBJ1-1; TRBD1 is a possible D gene (5 bases). The germline CDR1 and CDR2 sequences are SGDLS and YYNGEE. The CDR3 is 17 amino acids. With 3 bases removed from V and 1 base from J, the gap between germline ends came to 19 bases. The CDR3 DNA is TGTGCCAGCAGCGCTAGGCCCCTCGACAGTGGGAACACTGAAGCTTTCTTT. Translated, it gives CASSARPLDSGNTEAFF.

The chain has TRBV6-5 and TRBJ1-4, with D perhaps matching TRBD1 (5 bases). The CDR3 is made up of 15 amino acids. Deletions cut 1 base from V and 1 base from J, with 7 bases between. The V gene's germline CDR1 is MNHEY and CDR2 SVGAGI. Here the CDR3 DNA reads TGTGCCAGCAGTTACTTTCAGGGAACTAATGAAAAACTGTTTTTT. It specifies CASSYFQGTNEKLFF.